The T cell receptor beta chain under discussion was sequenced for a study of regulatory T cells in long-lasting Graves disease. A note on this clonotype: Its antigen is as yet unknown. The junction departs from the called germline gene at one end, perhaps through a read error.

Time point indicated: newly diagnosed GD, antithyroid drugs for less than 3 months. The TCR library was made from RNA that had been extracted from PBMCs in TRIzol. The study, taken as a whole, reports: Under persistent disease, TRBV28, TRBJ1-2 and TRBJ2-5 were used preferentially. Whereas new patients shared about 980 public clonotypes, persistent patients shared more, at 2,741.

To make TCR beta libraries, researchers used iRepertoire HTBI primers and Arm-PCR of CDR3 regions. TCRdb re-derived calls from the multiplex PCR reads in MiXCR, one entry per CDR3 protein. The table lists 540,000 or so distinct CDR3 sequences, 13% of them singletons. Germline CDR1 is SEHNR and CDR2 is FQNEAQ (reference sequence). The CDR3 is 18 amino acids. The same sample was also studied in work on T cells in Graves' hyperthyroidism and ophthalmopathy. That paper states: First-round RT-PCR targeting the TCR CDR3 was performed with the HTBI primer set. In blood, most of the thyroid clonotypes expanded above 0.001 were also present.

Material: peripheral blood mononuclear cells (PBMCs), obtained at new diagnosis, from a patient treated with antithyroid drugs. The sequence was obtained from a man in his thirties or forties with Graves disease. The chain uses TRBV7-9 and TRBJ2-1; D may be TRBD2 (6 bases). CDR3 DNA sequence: TGTGCCGGCAGCCCCCCTTGGGTGTATAGGCGGGAAATAGATGAGCAGTTCTTC. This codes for CAGSPPWVYRREIDEQFF.